Each of the 9 T cell receptor beta chains below was sequenced from the same sample in a study of blood T cell repertoires in COVID-19. TCRdb's copy holds only in-frame clones and misses some; the assay was immunoSEQ multiplex PCR. The sample has more than 150,000 clones, more than 75% seen once; the top ten hold about 2.6%. Sequencing was performed on peripheral blood. The receptors come from a man in his forties or fifties with active or convalescent COVID-19.

For the CDR3, the DNA is TGTGCCTTCAGTTCGGGACTCCAGAATTCACCCCTCCACTTT. Protein product: CAFSSGLQNSPLHF. This rearrangement joins TRBV28 to TRBJ1-6, with D perhaps matching TRBD1 (5 bases). Between the trimmed V and J ends, which lost 11 bases and 7 bases, there was a span of 18 bases. This CDR3 is built from 14 residues. Germline V gene lookup returns CDR1 MDHEN and CDR2 SYDVKM.

The V gene is TRBV12-3 or TRBV12-4, the J gene TRBJ2-5, with TRBD1 matching over 9 bases. The CDR3 runs 13 residues. V was pared by 4 bases and J by 5 bases, with 2 bases of the junction left unmatched. CDR3 DNA: TGTGCCAGCAGTTCGACAGGGGGGGAGACCCAGTACTTC. This codes for CASSSTGGETQYF.

The rearrangement uses TRBV7-9 and TRBJ1-6; 7 positions match TRBD1. After removal of 4 bases from V and 6 bases from J, the junction contained 3 bases not matched to a gene. The CDR3 contains 14 residues. Germline CDR1 is SEHNR and CDR2 is FQNEAQ (reference sequence). The CDR3 loop reads CASSSGTANSPLHF. CDR3 in DNA: TGTGCCAGCAGCTCCGGGACAGCTAATTCACCCCTCCACTTT.

The genes are TRBV11-2 and TRBJ1-1; possible D gene TRBD1, 6 bases. This CDR3 has 14 amino acids. V lost 1 base and J 6 bases, leaving 12 bases between the germline ends. From germline, CDR1 is SGHAT and CDR2 FQNNGV. CDR3 sequence reads: CASSLGAGVPEAFF. The CDR3 DNA reads as TGTGCCAGCAGCTTAGGGGCAGGGGTGCCTGAAGCTTTCTTT.

A remark on this clone: The junction differs from germline at one of its ends, possibly a read error. The gene calls are TRBV5-6 and TRBJ2-7, with TRBD1 matching over 10 bases. This CDR3 region has 14 residues. In germline, CDR1 is SGHDT, CDR2 YYEEEE. CDR3 DNA: TGTGCCAGCACCTTGGGACAGGGGTCCTACGAGCAGTACTTC. Translation gives CASTLGQGSYEQYF.

V usage is TRBV28 and J usage is TRBJ2-2; 12 nucleotides match TRBD1. Trimming at V came to 6 bases and at J to 6 bases, leaving 5 bases not matched to a gene. The CDR3 runs 15 residues. Germline CDR1 reads MDHEN; CDR2 reads SYDVKM. As DNA, the CDR3 is TGTGCCAGCAGAGGAGGGACAGGGGGCCCCGGGGAGCTGTTTTTT. This gives the protein CASRGGTGGPGELFF. Complete variable domain (other parts from reference TRBV28 and TRBJ2-2): DVKVTQSSRYLVKRTGEKVFLECVQDMDHENMFWYRQDPGLGLRLIYFSYDVKMKEKGDIPEGYSVSREKKERFSLILESASTNQTSMYLCASRGGTGGPGELFFGEGSRLTVL.

This clone occurred once. The genes are TRBV7-9 and TRBJ1-1, with D unresolved. Per germline, CDR1 SEHNR and CDR2 FQNEAQ (reference sequence). V lost 4 bases, J lost 3 bases, and 15 bases lay in between. The CDR3 spans 15 residues. CDR3 coding DNA: TGTGCCAGCAGCTGGGAGGGTGAGTGGGACACTGAAGCTTTCTTT. It yields the protein CASSWEGEWDTEAFF.

The J gene is TRBJ1-2, the V gene TRBV6-1; 11 bases fit TRBD1. The CDR3 runs 15 residues. The ends lost 1 base at V and 4 bases at J; junction bases unmatched: 2. CDR1 and CDR2 from the germline V gene are MNHNS and SASEGT. CDR3 coding DNA: TGTGCCAGCAGTGAAGGGACAGGGGGCGGCTATGGCTACACCTTC. Encoded protein: CASSEGTGGGYGYTF.

The chain couples TRBV5-1 to TRBJ1-1, with 9 positions matching TRBD1. The V gene's germline CDR1 is SGHRS and CDR2 YFSETQ. This CDR3 has 15 residues. The J segment lost 4 bases and the V segment lost 4 bases, leaving 8 bases of the junction unmatched. The CDR3 reads CASSAPGQGFTEAFF. The CDR3 DNA reads as TGCGCCAGCAGCGCGCCGGGACAGGGTTTCACTGAAGCTTTCTTT.